This entry lists 24 T cell receptor beta chains sequenced from one sample in a study of T-cell memory formation after mild COVID-19 (dated by TCRdb to the early 2020s). The library was obtained by 5' RACE. TCRdb names Illumina NovaSeq 6000 as the instrument used. TCRdb's own reprocessing of the public reads used fastp at Q25 and MiXCR and kept productive beta chains. Under each unique CDR3 protein, matching rows form one entry showing the most common genes and DNA. The sample table contains approximately 300,000 distinct CDR3 sequences; only one count was recorded for 15% of them. 22% of the sample is in the top ten clones. Sequencing used PBMCs or a T cell subset sorted from them (not recorded which). These receptors were obtained from a man aged 18 to 30 who had mild COVID-19 (a few samples of this study predate the infection). The sample titles of this study are shuffled in the database, so cell type and time point are left out; the donor was told from shared clones.

This clonotype has only a few counts. The chain employs TRBV27 and TRBJ2-7; the D is unclear. CDR1 MNHEY and CDR2 SMNVEV come from the germline V gene (reference sequence). V gave up 5 bases and J gave up 9 bases, with 11 bases separating them. The CDR3 consists of 11 residues. CDR3 DNA sequence: TGTGCCAGCAGTGCCGGTTTCGTGCAGTACTTC. Protein: CASSAGFVQYF.

The table lists this clonotype with many counts. V gene TRBV11-2 combines with J gene TRBJ2-1, with a tentative D call TRBD1 (6 bases). V lost 7 bases and J 4 bases, leaving 11 bases between the germline ends. Per the germline V gene, CDR1 is SGHAT and CDR2 is FQNNGV. This CDR3 spans 13 amino acids. In DNA, the CDR3 is TGTGCCAGCATAAAAGGGGGATACAATGAGCAGTTCTTC. Its translation is CASIKGGYNEQFF. Full variable domain (remainder filled in from reference TRBV11-2 and TRBJ2-1): EAGVAQSPRYKIIEKRQSVAFWCNPISGHATLYWYQQILGQGPKLLIQFQNNGVVDDSQLPKDRFSAERLKGVDSTLKIQPAKLEDSAVYLCASIKGGYNEQFFGPGTRLTVL.

In nucleotides, the CDR3 is TGTGCCAGCAGCGACAGGGTGGCTTTAGCCAAAAACATTCAGTACTTC. Amino acid sequence: CASSDRVALAKNIQYF. The chain links TRBV7-2 to TRBJ2-4; the match to TRBD1 covers 7 bases. Germline V lookup: CDR1 SGHTA, CDR2 FQGNSA. The CDR3 consists of 16 residues. Trimming removed 5 bases from V and 0 bases from J; junction bases left unmatched: 7.

The sample holds a few counts of this clonotype. The genes are TRBV7-3 and TRBJ2-3; TRBD2 agrees at 10 bases. CDR1 SGHTA and CDR2 FQGTGA come from the germline V gene. The CDR3 loop spans 14 amino acids. V shed 1 base, J shed 5 bases, and the junction held 0 bases outside the gene matches. The CDR3 DNA sequence: TGTGCCAGCAGCTTAAGACTAGCGGGAGATACGCAGTATTTT. This sequence encodes CASSLRLAGDTQYF.

This clonotype was counted ten times or more. The chain links TRBV5-1 to TRBJ2-3; D possibly corresponds to TRBD1 (5 bases). The germline V and J ends were trimmed by 1 base and 5 bases, with 8 bases remaining between them. In germline, CDR1 is SGHRS, CDR2 YFSETQ. The CDR3 runs 13 residues. The CDR3 DNA reads as TGCGCCAGCAGCTTGCAGGGCGGAGATACGCAGTATTTT. Its protein product is CASSLQGGDTQYF.

This clonotype occurred a few times. CDR3 region: CASSHHRAEGNTEAFF. DNA for the CDR3: TGCGCCAGCAGTCACCACAGGGCGGAGGGGAACACTGAAGCTTTCTTT. V and J are TRBV10-1 and TRBJ1-1; TRBD1 is a possible D gene (6 bases). Per germline, CDR1 WNHNN and CDR2 SYGVQD (reference sequence). V shed 5 bases and J shed 1 base, with 17 bases lying between them. This CDR3 spans 16 amino acids.

This clonotype was recorded many times. This sequence joins TRBV27 and TRBJ2-1; 9 nucleotides agree with TRBD1. The length of the CDR3 is 15 residues. The V gene's germline CDR1 is MNHEY and CDR2 SMNVEV (reference sequence). V dropped 5 bases and J dropped 0; count of bases not matched to a gene: 2. The CDR3 DNA reads TGTGCCAGCAGTCGACAGGGGGGCTCCTACAATGAGCAGTTCTTC. Amino acids: CASSRQGGSYNEQFF.

This clonotype was found many times. The chain links TRBV10-3 to TRBJ1-3; D remains unclear. CDR3 size: 13 residues. Trimming shortened V by 10 bases and J by 4 bases, and 14 bases separated the two germline ends. The germline V gene encodes CDR1 ENHRY and CDR2 SYGVKD. The CDR3 nucleotides are TGTGCCAGTATTCCAGCGTCCGGAAACACCATATATTTT. Residues: CASIPASGNTIYF.

This clonotype has more than one count but fewer than ten. The CDR3 reads CAWSVRGVRSLDQPQHF. The CDR3 DNA reads as TGTGCCTGGAGTGTACGGGGAGTCAGGAGCCTGGATCAGCCCCAGCATTTT. This chain joins TRBV30 and TRBJ1-5; D not resolved. V was clipped by 0 bases and J by 5 bases, with 20 bases between them. CDR3 size: 17 residues. CDR1 and CDR2 (germline): GTSNPN, SVGIG (reference sequence).

The rearrangement links TRBV6-2 or TRBV6-3 to TRBJ2-2, with D hard to call. The CDR3 is 13 amino acids. CDR1 and CDR2 from the germline V gene are MNHEY and SVGEGT. Trimming stripped 5 bases from V and 6 bases from J, with 10 bases between. The CDR3 region is CASSPHGSGELFF. CDR3 nucleotides: TGTGCCAGCAGTCCGCATGGGTCCGGGGAGCTGTTTTTT.

CDR3 protein: CASSPDDRAETQYF. The CDR3 DNA follows: TGTGCCAGCAGTCCGGACGATAGGGCGGAGACCCAGTACTTC. The chain links TRBV12-3 or TRBV12-4 to TRBJ2-5; D gene uncertain. V lost 5 bases and J lost 5, with 15 bases in between. There are 14 residues in the CDR3.

The sample holds a few counts of this clonotype. For the CDR3, the DNA is TGCGCCAGCAGTCTGGCAGGGCTCGGCTATGGCTACACCTTC. Protein product: CASSLAGLGYGYTF. The V call is TRBV5-1, the J call TRBJ1-2; D possibly corresponds to TRBD1 (5 bases). This CDR3 is built from 14 residues. V was trimmed by 5 bases and J by 4 bases, leaving 15 bases between them. From germline, CDR1 is SGHRS and CDR2 YFSETQ.

This chain uses TRBV5-5 with TRBJ1-5; no clear D. The germline gives CDR1 SGHKS, CDR2 YYEKEE (reference sequence). Trimming stripped 0 bases from V and 2 bases from J, with 6 bases between. The CDR3 is made up of 14 amino acids. The chain's CDR3 is CASSLDPRNQPQHF. The CDR3 DNA sequence: TGTGCCAGCAGCTTGGATCCCCGCAATCAGCCCCAGCATTTT.

The genes are TRBV5-1 and TRBJ2-3; 12 positions match TRBD2. CDR3 size: 17 residues. The ends lost 4 bases at V and 2 bases at J; junction bases unmatched: 8. Germline-derived CDR1 and CDR2 are SGHRS and YFSETQ. In DNA, the CDR3 is TGCGCCAGCAGCCAGAGACTAGCGGGGGACATCACAGATACGCAGTATTTT. Translated, it gives CASSQRLAGDITDTQYF.

This clonotype was recorded a few times. The rearrangement uses TRBV13 and TRBJ1-4; no definite D call. From germline, CDR1 is PRHDT and CDR2 FYEKMQ (reference sequence). This CDR3 comprises 15 residues. The V end was cut by 3 bases, the J end by 5 bases, with 13 bases between. CDR3 residues: CASSFGRNGNEKLFF. The CDR3 nucleotides are TGTGCCAGCAGCTTCGGACGGAACGGGAATGAAAAACTGTTTTTT.

The genes are TRBV2 and TRBJ1-4; D is uncertain. This CDR3 is built from 14 residues. Germline CDR1 reads SNHLY; CDR2 reads FYNNEI. The V end was cut by 7 bases, the J end by 7 bases, with 16 bases between. As DNA, the CDR3 is TGTGCCAGCATCAGGACCCTAGAGGGTGAAAAACTGTTTTTT. It is translated as CASIRTLEGEKLFF.

This clonotype showed up just a few times. The chain links TRBV5-1 to TRBJ2-1, with 11 bases identical to TRBD2. The CDR3 spans 15 residues. Trimming took 5 bases from V and 10 from J; bases not matched to a gene: 11. Looked up from germline, CDR1 is SGHRS and CDR2 is YFSETQ. Here the CDR3 reads CASSQTSGDQSEQFF. The CDR3 nucleotides are TGCGCCAGCAGTCAGACTAGCGGGGATCAAAGCGAGCAGTTCTTC. Complete variable domain (other parts from reference TRBV5-1 and TRBJ2-1): KAGVTQTPRYLIKTRGQQVTLSCSPISGHRSVSWYQQTPGQGLQFLFEYFSETQRNKGNFPGRFSGRQFSNSRSEMNVSTLELGDSALYLCASSQTSGDQSEQFFGPGTRLTVL.

This clonotype was seen a few times. V is TRBV15 and J is TRBJ1-5; the match to TRBD1 covers 9 bases. Germline V lookup: CDR1 LNHNV, CDR2 YYDKDF (reference sequence). The CDR3 extends over 15 amino acids. V lost 8 bases and J lost 6; bases outside the gene matches: 11. The CDR3 protein is CATGAGTGLSQPQHF. CDR3 sequence (DNA): TGTGCCACCGGAGCAGGGACAGGGTTGAGTCAGCCCCAGCATTTT.

V gene TRBV5-1 combines with J gene TRBJ2-4; D ambiguous. The germline V gene has CDR1 SGHRS and CDR2 YFSETQ. CDR3 length: 15 residues. V was cut by 2 bases and J by 0 bases, with 9 bases left in between. The CDR3 bases are TGCGCCAGCAGCTTTTGGCCTGAAGCCAAAAACATTCAGTACTTC. Protein: CASSFWPEAKNIQYF.

Only a few counts were recorded for this clonotype. V is TRBV7-6 and J is TRBJ2-5; no firm D call. This CDR3 spans 14 amino acids. Looked up from germline, CDR1 is SGHVS and CDR2 is FNYEAQ. Trimming left V 1 base short and J 3 bases short, with 9 bases between. The CDR3 nucleotides are TGTGCCAGCAGCTTAGGCGGCAACGAAGAGACCCAGTACTTC. Its translation: CASSLGGNEETQYF.

This clonotype was seen many times. The chain's CDR3 is CATSRVGGAGTEAFF. In nucleotides, the CDR3 is TGTGCCACCAGCAGAGTGGGGGGGGCCGGGACTGAAGCTTTCTTT. The chain uses TRBV15 and TRBJ1-1, with TRBD1 as a possible D gene (6 bases). Looked up from germline, CDR1 is LNHNV and CDR2 is YYDKDF (reference sequence). Trimming shortened V by 1 base and J by 5 bases, and 14 bases separated the two germline ends. The CDR3 extends over 15 amino acids.

The chain combines TRBV4-2 with TRBJ1-5, with D unclear. Germline-derived CDR1 and CDR2 are LGHNA and YNFKEQ. V gave up 0 bases and J gave up 6 bases, with 12 bases separating them. The CDR3 extends over 15 amino acids. CDR3 sequence: CASSQDAGVGQPQHF. As DNA, the CDR3 is TGTGCCAGCAGCCAAGATGCCGGGGTCGGTCAGCCCCAGCATTTT.

The gene calls are TRBV27 and TRBJ1-6; maybe TRBD1 (5 bases). The CDR3 runs 16 residues. V lost 1 base and J lost 7, with 14 bases in between. Germline CDR1 reads MNHEY; CDR2 reads SMNVEV (reference sequence). The CDR3 coding sequence is TGTGCCAGCAGTTTATTTCAGGGAATAAGGAATTCACCCCTCCACTTT. Its translation: CASSLFQGIRNSPLHF.

The table lists this clonotype with a few counts. J is TRBJ1-5 and V is TRBV29-1, with 9 bases fitting TRBD1. The CDR3 is made up of 14 amino acids. Trimming cost V 6 bases and J 5 bases; bases outside gene matches: 8. Germline values: CDR1 SQVTM, CDR2 ANQGSEA. For the CDR3, the DNA is TGCAGCGTCGCCGGGACAGGGAAAGATCAGCCCCAGCATTTT. It is translated as CSVAGTGKDQPQHF.